The present entry profiles one TCR beta chain with its context. Antigen: not known. The record originates from a study of T cell responses to AZD1222 COVID-19 vaccine. Findings and caveats of the study: Targets within unmutated variant regions were reportedly found for nearly half of spike-specific TCRs. Donors skewed white British and female; clonal diversity was possibly underestimated. CD4 TCRs linked to vaccination spanned spike, dominating at 160-218 and 743-854.

Method: immunoSEQ multiplex PCR; TCRdb's copy keeps in-frame clones and lacks some. The sample carries more than 150,000 clones, around 92% recorded once. Between the trimmed V and J ends, which lost 1 base and 4 bases, there was a span of 7 bases. CDR3 length: 13 residues. The receptor's source is an adult in good health. This chain connects TRBV12-3 or TRBV12-4 to TRBJ1-1; no clear D gene. The specimen was peripheral blood, collected on day 0 of AZD1222 vaccination. In DNA, the CDR3 is TGTGCCAGCAGTTTAGGGGCGGGCACTGAAGCTTTCTTT. As protein: CASSLGAGTEAFF.